Below, 31 T cell receptor beta chains from the same sample are listed, as sequenced in a study of blood T cell repertoires in COVID-19. Clones were sequenced by immunoSEQ multiplex PCR, and TCRdb holds only the in-frame ones, with some missing. This table holds roughly 250,000 clones, 70% to 90% found once. The specimen sequenced was PBMCs or T cells enriched from blood (not recorded which). These receptors came from a woman aged 45 to 65 who had recovered from COVID-19.

The chain has TRBV7-6 and TRBJ2-7; TRBD2 is a possible D gene (6 bases). V shed 0 bases and J shed 6 bases, with 12 bases lying between them. CDR3 length: 14 amino acids. Germline V gives CDR1 SGHVS, CDR2 FNYEAQ. This chain's CDR3 is CASSLALEGREQYF. DNA of the CDR3: TGTGCCAGCAGCTTAGCGCTGGAGGGGCGCGAGCAGTACTTC.

The chain has TRBV29-1 and TRBJ1-3; 7 bases map to TRBD1. The CDR3 runs 13 residues. The germline V gene has CDR1 SQVTM and CDR2 ANQGSEA. V was pared by 6 bases and J by 4 bases, with 6 bases of the junction left unmatched. In nucleotides, the CDR3 is TGCAGCGTGACGACAGGGCTCGGAAACACCATATATTTT. Protein: CSVTTGLGNTIYF.

The chain carries TRBV7-2 and TRBJ1-6, with TRBD1 matching 12 bases. CDR1 SGHTA and CDR2 FQGNSA come from the germline V gene. Germline trimming cut 5 bases from V and 8 bases from J; bases unmatched to any gene: 4. This CDR3 contains 15 residues. The CDR3 sequence is CASSGTGGADSPLHF. The CDR3, as DNA: TGTGCCAGCAGCGGGACAGGGGGCGCGGATTCACCCCTCCACTTT.

The CDR3 sequence is CASRPAGILETQYF. In DNA form, the CDR3 reads TGTGCCAGCAGACCCGCAGGGATTTTGGAGACCCAGTACTTC. This chain connects TRBV5-4 to TRBJ2-5; D is possibly TRBD1 (5 bases). Trimming cost V 5 bases and J 5 bases, with 16 bases left between them. The CDR3 consists of 14 residues. Looked up from germline, CDR1 is SGHNT and CDR2 is YYREEE (reference sequence).

V and J are TRBV7-8 and TRBJ2-3; 8 bases line up with TRBD1. Germline CDR1 reads SGHVS; CDR2 reads FQNEAQ. The CDR3 sequence is 14 residues long. The trim removed 1 base at V and 5 bases at J, leaving 2 bases unmatched. CDR3 amino acids: CASSLGDRGDTQYF. CDR3 nucleotides: TGTGCCAGCAGCTTAGGCGACAGGGGAGATACGCAGTATTTT.

V usage is TRBV12-3 or TRBV12-4 and J usage is TRBJ1-4, with TRBD1 as a possible D gene (5 bases). V lost 7 bases and J 8 bases, leaving 14 bases between the germline ends. The CDR3 has 13 residues. The CDR3 DNA reads as TGTGCCAGCACAGAAAACAGGAACGAAAAACTGTTTTTT. It is translated as CASTENRNEKLFF.

This clone was observed a single time. This chain connects TRBV29-1 to TRBJ2-3; TRBD2 matches 10 bases. Germline assignment: CDR1 SQVTM and CDR2 ANQGSEA. Trimming cost V 7 bases and J 2 bases; bases outside gene matches: 9. This CDR3 contains 15 residues. In DNA, the CDR3 is TGCAGCGCTCCTGGTCTAGCGGGGGCCACAGATACGCAGTATTTT. Translation gives CSAPGLAGATDTQYF.

The genes are TRBV23-1 and TRBJ2-7; a possible D gene is TRBD2 (5 bases). TRBV23-1 is treated as an ORF (open reading frame) with a function not yet certain. V lost 6 bases to trimming and J lost 1 base, with 10 bases between them. This CDR3 is built from 13 residues. DNA for the CDR3: TGCGCCAGCAGAATCCGGGGTTCCTACGAGCAGTACTTC. Translation: CASRIRGSYEQYF.

This chain joins TRBV12-3 or TRBV12-4 and TRBJ1-1; D perhaps matches TRBD1 (5 bases). The CDR3 length is 13 residues. V lost 6 bases, J lost 0 bases, and 8 bases lay in between. CDR3 residues: CASSQQVNTEAFF. DNA of the CDR3: TGTGCCAGCAGCCAACAGGTGAACACTGAAGCTTTCTTT.

This chain joins TRBV5-1 and TRBJ2-5, with 9 bases aligning to TRBD1. Germline V gene data show CDR1 as SGHRS and CDR2 as YFSETQ. The length of the CDR3 is 14 residues. The V and J ends lost 7 bases and 5 bases, in that order; junction bases with no gene match: 9. The CDR3 DNA reads TGCGCCAGCGGAACCACAGGGGGCAGGGAGACCCAGTACTTC. This sequence encodes CASGTTGGRETQYF.

This clone was seen ten or more times. The chain uses TRBV5-1 and TRBJ1-2; 7 bases are shared with TRBD1. V was clipped by 0 bases and J by 8 bases; unmatched bases: 10. Germline values: CDR1 SGHRS, CDR2 YFSETQ. The CDR3 is made up of 15 amino acids. This chain's CDR3 is CASSLDQGVIGGYTF. In DNA, the CDR3 is TGCGCCAGCAGCTTGGATCAGGGGGTTATCGGCGGCTACACCTTC.

The table lists this clone with a count of one. J is TRBJ1-5 and V is TRBV5-1, with TRBD1 as a possible D gene (6 bases). CDR1 and CDR2 from the germline V gene are SGHRS and YFSETQ. Between the trimmed V and J ends, which lost 4 bases and 6 bases, there was a span of 17 bases. This CDR3 is built from 15 residues. The CDR3 region has the DNA TGCGCCAGCAGCGGAAACGGACAGCCCGGTCAGCCCCAGCATTTT. Its protein is CASSGNGQPGQPQHF.

The rearrangement joins TRBV27 to TRBJ1-2; D is uncertain. With 6 bases removed from V and 2 bases from J, the gap between germline ends came to 10 bases. Germline V gene sequence: CDR1 MNHEY, CDR2 SMNVEV (reference sequence). The CDR3 runs 13 residues. The CDR3 here is CASSPSRNYGYTF. The CDR3 nucleotides are TGTGCCAGCAGCCCAAGCCGGAACTATGGCTACACCTTC.

CDR3 region: CASVRATGQNRNQPQHF. The CDR3, as DNA: TGTGCCAGCGTTCGAGCGACAGGGCAAAATCGCAATCAGCCCCAGCATTTT. The chain couples TRBV6-4 to TRBJ1-5; 7 bases map to TRBD1. The CDR3 sequence is 17 residues long. Germline CDR1 MRHNA, CDR2 SNTAGT. The V and J ends lost 8 bases and 2 bases, in that order; junction bases with no gene match: 15.

The chain carries TRBV27 and TRBJ2-7; tentatively, D is TRBD2 (5 bases). The CDR3 is 15 residues long. From germline, CDR1 is MNHEY and CDR2 SMNVEV (reference sequence). With 3 bases removed from V and 7 bases from J, the gap between germline ends came to 19 bases. The CDR3 region has the DNA TGTGCCAGCAGTTTTGGTAGCGCCCAAGGACGTGAGCAGTACTTC. Amino acids: CASSFGSAQGREQYF.

This chain joins TRBV7-2 and TRBJ2-1, with 9 nucleotides matching TRBD1. The CDR3 covers 16 residues. The junction had 5 bases not matched to a gene; V was cut back by 2 bases and J by 3 bases. CDR1 is SGHTA and CDR2 is FQGNSA in the germline V gene. CDR3 in amino acids: CASSLIGTGFYNEQFF. The CDR3 DNA reads as TGTGCCAGCAGCTTAATCGGGACAGGGTTCTACAATGAGCAGTTCTTC.

This chain links TRBV6-2 or TRBV6-3 with TRBJ1-5, with 8 nucleotides matching TRBD1. After removal of 5 bases from V and 3 bases from J, the junction contained 12 bases not matched to a gene. The germline V gene has CDR1 MNHEY and CDR2 SVGEGT. The CDR3 is 17 amino acids. This chain's CDR3 is CASSTRTGFSNNQPQHF. Written as DNA, the CDR3 is TGTGCCAGCAGTACACGGACAGGGTTTTCAAACAATCAGCCCCAGCATTTT.

The chain recombines TRBV19 with TRBJ1-2, with D possibly being TRBD1 (6 bases). This CDR3 has 12 residues. Trimming took 5 bases from V and 5 from J, leaving 9 bases between them. CDR1 is LNHDA, CDR2 SQIVND, per germline (reference sequence). CDR3 coding DNA: TGTGCCAGTAGTTCGCAGGGGTATGGCTACACCTTC. It encodes CASSSQGYGYTF.

The chain recombines TRBV10-3 with TRBJ1-5; D is possibly TRBD1 (6 bases). The germline gives CDR1 ENHRY, CDR2 SYGVKD. This CDR3 has 13 amino acids. V shed 7 bases and J shed 3 bases, with 10 bases lying between them. This chain's CDR3 is CAITRDINQPQHF. CDR3 coding DNA: TGTGCCATCACCCGGGACATCAATCAGCCCCAGCATTTT.

The chain carries TRBV4-2 and TRBJ1-5; 11 positions match TRBD1. This CDR3 has 17 residues. The V gene end was trimmed by 5 bases and the J gene end by 0 bases; junction bases not matched to a gene: 6. Germline V gene sequence: CDR1 LGHNA, CDR2 YNFKEQ. This CDR3 reads CASSLGQGGFSNQPQHF. The DNA of the CDR3 is TGTGCCAGCAGCTTGGGACAGGGGGGGTTTAGCAATCAGCCCCAGCATTTT.

This chain uses TRBV11-2 with TRBJ2-1; 9 bases fit TRBD2. The CDR3 consists of 17 residues. CDR1 and CDR2 from the germline V gene are SGHAT and FQNNGV. J was trimmed by 0 bases and V by 3 bases; bases with no gene match: 6. Here the CDR3 DNA reads TGTGCCAGCAGCTTTCGCCTAGCGGGATACTCCTACAATGAGCAGTTCTTC. Its protein product is CASSFRLAGYSYNEQFF.

This clone was seen only a few times. The CDR3 DNA is TGTGCCATCAGTGAGAGAGGCACAGGCCCCACAGATACGCAGTATTTT. As protein: CAISERGTGPTDTQYF. The chain employs TRBV10-3 and TRBJ2-3, with D perhaps matching TRBD1 (5 bases). The CDR3 extends over 16 amino acids. The germline V and J ends were trimmed by 2 bases and 2 bases, with 14 bases remaining between them. Per the germline V gene, CDR1 is ENHRY and CDR2 is SYGVKD.

The genes are TRBV3-1 (or the pseudogene TRBV3-2) and TRBJ2-3; a possible D gene is TRBD1 (5 bases). This CDR3 spans 13 amino acids. The germline gives CDR1 LGHDT, CDR2 YNNKEL (reference sequence). Trimming pared 8 bases from V and 2 bases from J, leaving 11 bases between. DNA of the CDR3: TGTGCCAGCGGGGCAGCAACCACAGATACGCAGTATTTT. Protein sequence: CASGAATTDTQYF.

V gene TRBV4-3 combines with J gene TRBJ2-1; D possibly corresponds to TRBD2 (6 bases). Trimming removed 0 bases at V and 2 bases at J, with 11 bases between. Germline V gives CDR1 LGHNA, CDR2 YSLEER. The CDR3 loop spans 16 amino acids. The chain's CDR3 is CASSQDITGAYNEQFF. The CDR3 DNA sequence: TGCGCCAGCAGCCAAGATATTACGGGAGCCTACAATGAGCAGTTCTTC.

This clone was counted a few times. V gene TRBV30 combines with J gene TRBJ1-2; D is unclear. The CDR3 totals 13 residues. With 2 bases removed from V and 0 bases from J, the gap between germline ends came to 7 bases. CDR1 and CDR2 (germline): GTSNPN, SVGIG (reference sequence). In DNA, the CDR3 is TGTGCCTGGAGTTTGAGGGCTAACTATGGCTACACCTTC. It specifies CAWSLRANYGYTF.

The genes are TRBV5-1 and TRBJ1-3; the D gene is possibly TRBD1 (5 bases). This CDR3 is 15 amino acids long. Germline loops: CDR1 SGHRS, CDR2 YFSETQ. V was trimmed by 0 bases and J by 3 bases, leaving 10 bases between them. CDR3 in amino acids: CASSLGRAVGNTIYF. CDR3 nucleotide sequence: TGCGCCAGCAGCTTGGGCAGGGCGGTTGGAAACACCATATATTTT.

The chain links TRBV7-3 to TRBJ2-3, with 10 nucleotides matching TRBD2. CDR3 size: 15 residues. Germline V gene data show CDR1 as SGHTA and CDR2 as FQGTGA. Trimming took 5 bases from V and 2 from J; bases not matched to a gene: 4. The CDR3 sequence is CASSRAGGVTDTQYF. The CDR3 nucleotides are TGTGCCAGCAGCCGAGCGGGAGGGGTCACAGATACGCAGTATTTT.

This rearrangement joins TRBV4-3 to TRBJ2-7; D is unresolved. The CDR3 length is 11 residues. CDR1 is LGHNA, CDR2 YSLEER, per germline. The germline V and J ends were trimmed by 1 base and 5 bases, with 3 bases remaining between them. CDR3: CASSQGHEQYF. CDR3 nucleotide sequence: TGCGCCAGCAGCCAAGGGCACGAGCAGTACTTC.

The chain has TRBV30 and TRBJ1-4; 7 bases match TRBD1. The germline CDR1 and CDR2 sequences are GTSNPN and SVGIG (reference sequence). CDR3 size: 15 residues. The V segment lost 2 bases and the J segment 10 bases; nucleotides outside the gene matches: 13. CDR3 DNA sequence: TGTGCCTGGAGTCTCCCCGGACAGGCCCTGGGAAAACTGTTTTTT. Translation: CAWSLPGQALGKLFF.

V is TRBV6-2 or TRBV6-3 and J is TRBJ1-6; D may be TRBD1 (6 bases). The CDR3 spans 13 residues. The germline V and J ends were trimmed by 5 bases and 9 bases, with 11 bases remaining between them. Germline loops: CDR1 MNHEY, CDR2 SVGEGT. The CDR3 nucleotides read TGTGCCAGCAGTCAGGCAGGGGTTTCACCCCTCCACTTT. Translated: CASSQAGVSPLHF.

The V gene is TRBV9, the J gene TRBJ1-2; D is ambiguous. V was trimmed by 6 bases and J by 4 bases, leaving 10 bases between them. The CDR3 spans 12 residues. Looked up from germline, CDR1 is SGDLS and CDR2 is YYNGEE. CDR3 amino acids: CASNSPSYGYTF. In nucleotides, the CDR3 is TGTGCCAGCAACTCTCCGAGCTATGGCTACACCTTC.